A selection of T cell receptor beta chains follows, all from one sample in a study of memory CD4+ T cells and cytomegalovirus serostatus. Sequencing was performed with immunoSEQ multiplex PCR; in TCRdb, only in-frame clones are kept and a portion is missing. The sample lists tens of thousands of clones; approximately 80% were seen once. What was sequenced was memory CD4+ T cells from blood. The receptors come from an adult in good health and CMV-seropositive. CDR3s include the opening cysteine and the closing phenylalanine or tryptophan. A D gene is named only where the DNA matches it firmly. Where a row states a size, it is once, few, many or the class of an expanded clone; other rows omit it.

CDR3nt,CDR3aa,j_gene,abundance,d_gene,v_gene
TGTGCCAGCAGCCGGGACAGGGACTACGAGCAGTACTTC,CASSRDRDYEQYF,TRBJ2-7,-,TRBD1,TRBV7-2
TGTGCCAGCAGTGAAACGGGCGGGGGGGCGGGCGATGAGCAGTTCTTC,CASSETGGGAGDEQFF,TRBJ2-1,-,TRBD2,TRBV6-1
TGTGCCAGTAGTGGAAATAGCGGGGGGGCTAATGAGCAGTTCTTC,CASSGNSGGANEQFF,TRBJ2-1,-,TRBD2,TRBV19
TGTGCCAGCAGCCCAAGCGGGAGTCAGTACGAGCAGTACTTC,CASSPSGSQYEQYF,TRBJ2-7,-,TRBD2,TRBV7-2
TGTGCCAGCAGAAGGCTAGCGGGATGGAATGAGCAGTACTTC,CASRRLAGWNEQYF,TRBJ2-7,-,TRBD2,TRBV2
TGCGCCAGCAGCGCGGGACATTCCACAGATACGCAGTATTTT,CASSAGHSTDTQYF,TRBJ2-3,-,-,TRBV5-1
TGCGCCAGCAGCCTTTTAGCGGGAGGGCCACACGAGCAGTACTTC,CASSLLAGGPHEQYF,TRBJ2-7,once,TRBD2,TRBV4-3
TGTGCCAGCAGTTCGGATAGGGCCGGGGACACTGAAGCTTTCTTT,CASSSDRAGDTEAFF,TRBJ1-1,once,-,TRBV6-6
TGTGCCAGCAAGCAGGGGACACGACTAGAGCCCCAGCATTTT,CASKQGTRLEPQHF,TRBJ1-5,-,-,TRBV2
TGTGCCAGCTCACCCCAGCCGGGACAGGGGACCGAAAAACTGTTTTTT,CASSPQPGQGTEKLFF,TRBJ1-4,-,TRBD1,TRBV18
TGTGCCAGTAGTATTTCGGGGAGCCAAGAGACCCAGTACTTC,CASSISGSQETQYF,TRBJ2-5,-,-,TRBV19
TGCGCCAGCAGCCAACGGACAGACTATGGCTACACCTTC,CASSQRTDYGYTF,TRBJ1-2,-,-,TRBV4-1
TGTGCTAGCAGCTCCCAGGGGGCCGGGGAGCTGTTTTTT,CASSSQGAGELFF,TRBJ2-2,-,TRBD1,TRBV7-7
TGTGCCAGCAGCCCGTTCCGACAGGGACAGATCCTCACTGAAGCTTTCTTT,CASSPFRQGQILTEAFF,TRBJ1-1,few,TRBD1,TRBV11-2
TGCGCCAGCAGTGAGATCCGGGGGGGCTTTACAGATACGCAGTATTTT,CASSEIRGGFTDTQYF,TRBJ2-3,-,TRBD2,TRBV10-1
TGCGCCAGCAGCCAAGAACCCGGGTCGGCCTACGAGCAGTACTTC,CASSQEPGSAYEQYF,TRBJ2-7,-,-,TRBV4-1
TGTGCCAGCAGCCAAACCGGGACAGGGGGAAGGTCTGAAGCTTTCTTT,CASSQTGTGGRSEAFF,TRBJ1-1,few,TRBD1,TRBV14
TGTGCCTGGATAAAGCGGAGCTCTGGGGCCAACGTCCTGACTTTC,CAWIKRSSGANVLTF,TRBJ2-6,-,-,TRBV30
TGTGCCAGCAGCTCCTACGGGCAAAATGAGCAGTTCTTC,CASSSYGQNEQFF,TRBJ2-1,-,-,TRBV7-3
TGTGCCAGCAGTGACTTTGGTGGCGGGACTAGCGGGGGGAAGCAGTTCTTC,CASSDFGGGTSGGKQFF,TRBJ2-1,once,TRBD2,TRBV6-4
TGTGCCAGCAGCTACTATAGTGCCGATACGCAGTATTTT,CASSYYSADTQYF,TRBJ2-3,-,-,TRBV5-4
TGTGCCAGCCGAGGGTCTCAGGGGGCGGAGGATGAGCAGTTCTTC,CASRGSQGAEDEQFF,TRBJ2-1,-,TRBD1,TRBV6-6
TGTGCCAGCACCTTCAAAACGGGGGGTGAGCAGTTCTTC,CASTFKTGGEQFF,TRBJ2-1,few,TRBD2,TRBV5-5
TGCAGCGTGGGACTAGCGGGAGGGAGCACAGATACGCAGTATTTT,CSVGLAGGSTDTQYF,TRBJ2-3,once,TRBD2,TRBV29-1
TGTGCCAGCAGCCCCGCCGGGGGGGGCCGTGGCTACACCTTC,CASSPAGGGRGYTF,TRBJ1-2,-,-,TRBV7-3
TGCACCAGCAGAGCGCTAGCGGGGGCCCCCAAATTGAGCACAGATACGCAGTATTTT,CTSRALAGAPKLSTDTQYF,TRBJ2-3,-,-,TRBV1
TGTGCCAGCAGTTTACAGGGTTGGTACACTGAAGCTTTCTTT,CASSLQGWYTEAFF,TRBJ1-1,-,-,TRBV28
TGTGCCAGCAAGAGATCTTCGGAGGGCTACACCTTC,CASKRSSEGYTF,TRBJ1-2,-,-,TRBV2
TGCAGTGCTCTGGCCGGCTACGAGCAGTACTTC,CSALAGYEQYF,TRBJ2-7,-,-,TRBV20-1
TGTGCCAGCAGCTTGGCCTTCGGGCAGGGGGGATTACAAGAGACCCAGTACTTC,CASSLAFGQGGLQETQYF,TRBJ2-5,-,-,TRBV5-6
TGTGCCAGCAGTTTATCAGGGGGCGGTGGCTACACCTTC,CASSLSGGGGYTF,TRBJ1-2,-,TRBD1,TRBV28
TGTGCCAGCAGCCGGGACGTTGGCGCAGATACGCAGTATTTT,CASSRDVGADTQYF,TRBJ2-3,-,-,TRBV5-4
TGTGCCAGCTCACCAGATCCCAATCAGCCCCAGCATTTT,CASSPDPNQPQHF,TRBJ1-5,few,-,TRBV18
TGTGCCAGCAGTGAAGTCGACGGCTACACCTTC,CASSEVDGYTF,TRBJ1-2,-,-,TRBV6-1
TGCGCCAGCAGTCCGGACAGGGGTCGCGACGAGCAGTACTTC,CASSPDRGRDEQYF,TRBJ2-7,-,TRBD1,TRBV5-1
TGTGCCAGCAGCTTAGGGGGACAGGGCCCCTACGAGCAGTACTTC,CASSLGGQGPYEQYF,TRBJ2-7,-,TRBD1,TRBV7-3
TGTGCCAGCAGTTACCGGTGGACAGGGCAAAATGAGCAGTTCTTC,CASSYRWTGQNEQFF,TRBJ2-1,-,TRBD1,TRBV6-5
TGTGCCAGCAGCCCGACTGACAGGGACACTGAAGCTTTCTTT,CASSPTDRDTEAFF,TRBJ1-1,-,TRBD1,TRBV7-3
TGTGCCAGCAGCCCTACCACGGGACTACAAACCTACAATGAGCAGTTCTTC,CASSPTTGLQTYNEQFF,TRBJ2-1,-,TRBD2,TRBV7-9
TGTGCCAGCAGCTTATTGTCTGGGAACACTGAAGCTTTCTTT,CASSLLSGNTEAFF,TRBJ1-1,-,-,TRBV7-8
TGTGCCAGCAGCTTACAGTCTAGAGATACGCAGTATTTT,CASSLQSRDTQYF,TRBJ2-3,-,-,TRBV7-2
TGTGCCAGCAGCTTGGGTCCACAGGGAGTCTCTGGAAACACCATATATTTT,CASSLGPQGVSGNTIYF,TRBJ1-3,-,-,TRBV5-4
TGTGCCAGCAGTTCCGTTGGTCCCCAGGGGTACGAGCAGTACTTC,CASSSVGPQGYEQYF,TRBJ2-7,few,-,TRBV28
TGCGCCAGCAGTTACACAGGGGGCGGAGATCAGCCCCAGCATTTT,CASSYTGGGDQPQHF,TRBJ1-5,-,TRBD1,TRBV10-1
TGTGCCAGAAGCACCGGGGGAATCTCTGGAAACACCATATATTTT,CARSTGGISGNTIYF,TRBJ1-3,-,-,TRBV5-3
TGTGCCAGCAGTTTAAGCGGTCAGGCAGATACGCAGTATTTT,CASSLSGQADTQYF,TRBJ2-3,-,-,TRBV28
TGCGCCAGCAGCCAGGAATTAACAGGGGTTAATGGCTACACCTTC,CASSQELTGVNGYTF,TRBJ1-2,-,TRBD1,TRBV4-3
TGTGCCAGCAGCTTAGGTGGCTCCTATAATTCACCCCTCCACTTT,CASSLGGSYNSPLHF,TRBJ1-6,-,-,TRBV7-2
TGTGCCAGCAGCTTTGGAGTCCGCTACGAGCAGTACTTC,CASSFGVRYEQYF,TRBJ2-7,-,-,TRBV7-2
TGTGCCAGCAGCTTATATTCCCGCACTGAAGCTTTCTTT,CASSLYSRTEAFF,TRBJ1-1,-,-,TRBV11-1
TGTGCCAGCAGCCCACCGGGACAGGGGATGACCAATGAGCAGTTCTTC,CASSPPGQGMTNEQFF,TRBJ2-1,-,TRBD1,TRBV7-3
TGCGCCAGCAGCCAAGATTTTGGTAGGTCCCTAGCTAGAAATCAGCCCCAGCATTTT,CASSQDFGRSLARNQPQHF,TRBJ1-5,-,-,TRBV4-1
TGTGCCAGCAGCCCTGGAGACCTCAATCCCCTCTACGAGCAGTACTTC,CASSPGDLNPLYEQYF,TRBJ2-7,-,-,TRBV9
TGTGCCAGCAGTGAAGTACGGACAAGGGGCCACGAGCAGTACTTC,CASSEVRTRGHEQYF,TRBJ2-7,-,-,TRBV2
TGCAGTGCGCAGGGACGGGACGAGCAGTACTTC,CSAQGRDEQYF,TRBJ2-7,-,-,TRBV20-1
TGTGCCAGCCTCCCGGACAGTCGTAATGAAAAACTGTTTTTT,CASLPDSRNEKLFF,TRBJ1-4,-,-,TRBV7-9
TGTGCCAGCAGCTTATATCGGCAAGAGACCCAGTACTTC,CASSLYRQETQYF,TRBJ2-5,-,-,TRBV7-2
TGTGCCAGCAGTGCGACGGTAGGTAGGCGAGTCGAGCAGTACTTC,CASSATVGRRVEQYF,TRBJ2-7,once,-,TRBV6-1
TGTGCCAGTAGTATAAGACGATCCACCGGGGAGCTGTTTTTT,CASSIRRSTGELFF,TRBJ2-2,-,-,TRBV19